Below are 8 T cell receptor beta chains sequenced from a single sample in a study of early T cells in non-severe SARS-CoV-2 infection. TCRdb analysed the 5' RACE reads with MiXCR anew, one entry per CDR3 protein. Among tens of thousands of distinct CDR3 sequences listed, less than 8% were seen once. Sequencing was carried out using whole blood. These receptors were taken from an adult who was a healthcare worker with PCR-confirmed SARS-CoV-2 infection or an uninfected control (not recorded which).

This clonotype was picked up many times. The rearrangement uses TRBV12-3 or TRBV12-4 and TRBJ1-5; 7 positions match TRBD1. V lost 4 bases and J lost 7; bases outside the gene matches: 7. The CDR3 consists of 14 residues. Written as DNA, the CDR3 is TGTGCCAGCAGTTCATCAGGGGGAGAACAGCCCCAGCATTTT. It yields the protein CASSSSGGEQPQHF.

This chain joins TRBV11-2 and TRBJ2-7; 7 bases match TRBD1. With V trimmed by 2 bases and J by 1 base, 5 bases remained unmatched. The CDR3 extends over 15 amino acids. CDR1 SGHAT and CDR2 FQNNGV come from the germline V gene. The CDR3 sequence is CASSLQGEVSYEQYF. CDR3 bases: TGTGCCAGCAGCTTACAGGGGGAAGTTTCCTACGAGCAGTACTTC. The variable domain in full, completed from reference TRBV11-2 and TRBJ2-7, reads EAGVAQSPRYKIIEKRQSVAFWCNPISGHATLYWYQQILGQGPKLLIQFQNNGVVDDSQLPKDRFSAERLKGVDSTLKIQPAKLEDSAVYLCASSLQGEVSYEQYFGPGTRLTVT.

This clonotype was picked up many times. CDR3 amino acids: CASSRRWDSPLHF. The DNA of the CDR3 is TGTGCCAGCAGTCGACGGTGGGATTCACCCCTCCACTTT. The V call is TRBV7-9, the J call TRBJ1-6, with D hard to call. Germline lookup yields CDR1 SEHNR and CDR2 FQNEAQ (reference sequence). The CDR3 spans 13 residues. The V end was cut by 6 bases, the J end by 8 bases, with 11 bases between.

Ten or more counts support this clonotype. This chain joins TRBV5-5 and TRBJ1-1, with a tentative D call TRBD1 (5 bases). The germline CDR1 and CDR2 sequences are SGHKS and YYEKEE (reference sequence). This CDR3 has 17 amino acids. Trimming removed 4 bases at V and 1 base at J, with 20 bases between. CDR3 nucleotides: TGTGCCAGCAGCCGCTTTCCAGGGAGGGCAGCGAACACTGAAGCTTTCTTT. It translates to CASSRFPGRAANTEAFF.

V is TRBV29-1 and J is TRBJ1-1, with D perhaps matching TRBD1 (6 bases). From germline, CDR1 is SQVTM and CDR2 ANQGSEA. V lost 4 bases and J lost 11, with 11 bases in between. This CDR3 has 10 residues. CDR3: CSVVNRVAFF. The CDR3 DNA follows: TGCAGCGTTGTCAACAGGGTCGCTTTCTTT.

This clonotype was counted ten times or more. The chain is built from TRBV6-5 and TRBJ2-5; tentative D call: TRBD2 (7 bases). Trimming cost V 2 bases and J 4 bases, with 11 bases left between them. There are 14 residues in the CDR3. Germline-derived CDR1 and CDR2 are MNHEY and SVGAGI. CDR3 amino acids: CASSYEGGGETQYF. For the CDR3, the DNA is TGTGCCAGCAGTTACGAGGGAGGGGGAGAGACCCAGTACTTC.

The table lists this clonotype with many counts. The CDR3 DNA sequence: TGTGCCAGCAGCGTAGGCAGAGGCGGGTACGAGCAGTACTTC. Residues: CASSVGRGGYEQYF. The chain links TRBV9 to TRBJ2-7, with a weak D call TRBD2 (5 bases). The germline V gene has CDR1 SGDLS and CDR2 YYNGEE. The V and J ends lost 0 bases and 4 bases respectively, with 11 bases between them. The CDR3 totals 14 residues.

This clonotype was seen a handful of times. This chain uses TRBV20-1 with TRBJ1-3; no clear D. V was cut by 7 bases and J by 7 bases, with 17 bases left in between. Germline V lookup: CDR1 DFQATT, CDR2 SNEGSKA (reference sequence). CDR3 length equals 13 residues. DNA for the CDR3: TGCAGTGTCCTTGCGGATCGGGAGAACACCATATATTTT. Translating gives CSVLADRENTIYF.